This T cell receptor beta chain was retrieved from a study of T-cell memory formation after mild COVID-19. Trimming pared 5 bases from V and 4 bases from J, leaving 11 bases between. Germline CDR1 and CDR2: SEHNR and FQNEAQ (reference sequence). The CDR3 is 13 amino acids. Study-level findings and limits: Mostly located in CM and EM were contracting CD4+ clones, with contracting CD8+ clones located in EMRA. Some responding clones appeared in pre-infection memory, suggesting cross-reactive memory joined. Specificity for SARS-CoV-2 was not confirmed among the second-wave clones peaking on day 37.

TCR alpha and TCR beta cDNA libraries carrying sample barcodes and UMIs were produced by 5'RACE using constant-segment primers. TCRdb ran MiXCR on the 5' RACE reads and lists one entry per CDR3 protein. The data hold fewer than 200,000 distinct CDR3 sequences, with roughly 20% observed a single time. This clonotype was seen a handful of times. What it recognizes is unknown. Sequencing input: PBMCs or a T cell subset sorted from them (not recorded which). The sequence was collected from a man aged 18 to 29 who had mild COVID-19 (a few samples of this study predate the infection). Cell type and time point are not known. The rearrangement links TRBV7-9 to TRBJ1-1; TRBD1 is a possible D gene (5 bases). CDR3 loop: CASSQQGATEAFF. DNA of the CDR3: TGTGCCAGCAGCCAGCAGGGCGCCACTGAAGCTTTCTTT.